These T cell receptor beta chains were read from a single sample in a study of siplizumab effects on memory and regulatory T cells. Assay: immunoSEQ multiplex PCR; the TCRdb copy retains only in-frame clones and omits some. The profile covers 100,000 to 120,000 clones, with under 95% appearing a single time and less than 0.35% taken by the ten largest. Sequenced sample: CD4+ T cells sorted from blood. The receptors originated from a human donor in good health. Each CDR3 is given with its conserved first and last residue. D genes are given only for firm matches.

j_call	v_call	d_call	cdr3_aa	cdr3_nt
TRBJ2-3	TRBV5-1	TRBD2	CASSRRGTTDTQYF	TGCGCCAGCAGCAGGCGGGGGACCACAGATACGCAGTATTTT
TRBJ1-1	TRBV7-9	NA	CASSIESGVEAFF	TGTGCCAGCAGCATCGAGTCGGGGGTTGAAGCTTTCTTT
TRBJ2-7	TRBV21-1	NA	CASSPRDRSYEQYF	TGTGCCAGCAGTCCCCGGGACAGATCCTACGAGCAGTACTTC
TRBJ2-5	TRBV5-1	NA	CASSTDNQETQYF	TGCGCCAGCAGCACGGACAACCAAGAGACCCAGTACTTC
TRBJ2-3	TRBV4-3	NA	CASSQDLYPRNTQYF	TGCGCCAGCAGCCAAGATCTCTACCCGCGGAATACGCAGTATTTT
TRBJ2-7	TRBV15	TRBD1	CATRRQGASEQYF	TGTGCCACCAGAAGACAGGGGGCGAGTGAGCAGTACTTC
TRBJ2-1	TRBV21-1	NA	CASSKEGDGDNEQFF	TGTGCCAGCAGCAAAGAGGGAGACGGAGACAATGAGCAGTTCTTC
TRBJ2-5	TRBV10-3	NA	CAISESLANITWGETQYF	TGTGCCATCAGTGAGTCGCTGGCCAACATCACGTGGGGAGAGACCCAGTACTTC
TRBJ2-4	TRBV7-2	NA	CASRTPTLAKNIQYF	TGTGCCAGCAGAACCCCTACCCTAGCCAAAAACATTCAGTACTTC
TRBJ1-1	TRBV10-3	NA	CAIKTSTGNTEAFF	TGTGCCATCAAGACATCAACAGGGAACACTGAAGCTTTCTTT
TRBJ1-3	TRBV11-2	TRBD1	CASSFSGGGNTIYF	TGTGCCAGCAGCTTCTCAGGGGGTGGAAACACCATATATTTT
TRBJ2-2	TRBV12-5	TRBD2	CASGWGSGRASGELFF	TGTGCTAGTGGTTGGGGTAGCGGGAGGGCCTCCGGGGAGCTGTTTTTT
TRBJ1-1	TRBV18	NA	CASSPFDPAMNTEAFF	TGTGCCAGCTCTCCCTTCGACCCCGCCATGAACACTGAAGCTTTCTTT
TRBJ1-1	TRBV5-6	TRBD1	CASSWGGQGHKNTEAFF	TGTGCCAGCAGCTGGGGAGGACAGGGTCACAAGAACACTGAAGCTTTCTTT
TRBJ2-2	TRBV30	NA	CAWSVSATNTGELFF	TGTGCCTGGAGTGTATCGGCTACGAACACCGGGGAGCTGTTTTTT
TRBJ1-5	TRBV19	TRBD1	CASKEDRLSNQPQHF	TGTGCCAGCAAAGAGGACAGGCTTAGCAATCAGCCCCAGCATTTT
TRBJ1-1	TRBV9	NA	CASSVGVTTVGTEAFF	TGTGCCAGCAGCGTAGGGGTAACAACCGTGGGGACTGAAGCTTTCTTT
TRBJ1-1	TRBV5-4	NA	CASTEGGGRTEAFF	TGTGCCAGCACCGAAGGAGGGGGGCGGACTGAAGCTTTCTTT
TRBJ1-1	TRBV19	NA	CASTDVTLNTEAFF	TGTGCCAGCACGGACGTGACTTTGAACACTGAAGCTTTCTTT
TRBJ1-6	TRBV14	NA	CASSQDRSPMDSPLHF	TGTGCCAGCAGCCAAGATCGGTCCCCAATGGATTCACCCCTCCACTTT
TRBJ1-2	TRBV30	NA	CAWGLLANYGYTF	TGTGCCTGGGGACTTTTAGCTAACTATGGCTACACCTTC
TRBJ1-5	TRBV6-5	NA	CASSKAVSNQPQHF	TGTGCCAGCTCGAAGGCGGTTAGCAATCAGCCCCAGCATTTT
TRBJ2-1	TRBV15	NA	CATSKAQTSINRVGEQFF	TGTGCCACCAGCAAAGCGCAAACTTCAATAAACAGGGTCGGTGAGCAGTTCTTC
TRBJ2-1	TRBV13	NA	CASSLRGPGPYNEQFF	TGTGCCAGCAGCTTACGGGGACCCGGGCCCTACAATGAGCAGTTCTTC
TRBJ1-1	TRBV7-6	NA	CASSLTGTEAFF	TGTGCCAGCAGCCTGACAGGCACTGAAGCTTTCTTT
TRBJ1-5	TRBV29-1	NA	CSVTENSNQPQHF	TGCAGCGTTACAGAGAATAGCAATCAGCCCCAGCATTTT
TRBJ1-2	TRBV6-1	TRBD1	CAIRVGQLSGGYTF	TGTGCCATCCGAGTGGGACAGCTCTCTGGGGGCTACACCTTC
TRBJ1-1	TRBV10-1	NA	CASSEPDNPPTEAFF	TGCGCCAGCAGTGAGCCAGACAACCCGCCCACTGAAGCTTTCTTT
TRBJ2-2	TRBV7-3	NA	CASSSLPLRTGELFF	TGTGCCAGCAGCTCACTGCCCCTTAGGACCGGGGAGCTGTTTTTT